A selection of T cell receptor beta chains follows, all from one sample in a study of TIL therapy for anti-PD-1-resistant metastatic lung cancer. The protocol was immunoSEQ multiplex PCR, while the TCRdb copy is restricted to in-frame clones and leaves out a portion. The sample shows 45,000 to 75,000 clones, about nine tenths of them seen only once. The input for sequencing was blood, taken at baseline. The receptors originated from a person aged 25 to 80 with non-small cell lung cancer. Both conserved end residues are part of each CDR3. Rows give clone size only sometimes, using once, few, many, or a class for an expanded clone.

>TRBJ2-1|TRBV4-2|14|NA
CASSQSGSYNEQFF
>TRBJ2-1|TRBV27|14|NA
CASSLGSGNNEQFF
>TRBJ2-3|TRBV2|14|NA
CASWPGDRADTQYF
>TRBJ2-4|TRBV5-6|12|NA
CASTGDLNIQYF
>TRBJ2-7|TRBV7-2|15|NA
CASSFLPGADYEQYF
>TRBJ1-2|TRBV19|15|NA
CASSPVLDRAKGYTF
>TRBJ2-7|TRBV18|13|NA
CASSAGLASEQYF
>TRBJ2-2|TRBV7-3|14|NA
CASSLTVSGGELFF
>TRBJ2-7|TRBV10-1|14|few
CASSEAGRSYEQYF
>TRBJ1-2|TRBV4-1|18|NA
CASSQALGRLDEPYGYTF
>TRBJ1-2|TRBV6-5|13|NA
CAIRQTSNYGYTF
>TRBJ2-3|TRBV12-5|16|NA
CASGPGTSGWADTQYF
>TRBJ2-7|TRBV18|16|NA
CASSPGWGTSSGEQYF
>TRBJ1-3|TRBV12-3/TRBV12-4|13|NA
CASLRTAGNTIYF
>TRBJ1-2|TRBV5-1|13|NA
CASSGDGYYGYTF
>TRBJ2-1|TRBV9|12|NA
CASSVAANEQFF
>TRBJ1-5|TRBV30|13|NA
CAWRRDSKGTQHF
>TRBJ1-4|TRBV12-5|14|NA
CASGLGQGGEKLFF
>TRBJ2-7|TRBV27|15|NA
CASSFAGTQTYEQYF
>TRBJ2-3|TRBV3-1/TRBV3-2|16|NA
CASSPAGGRETDTQYF
>TRBJ2-7|TRBV12-5|13|NA
CASGLPSSDEQYF
>TRBJ1-5|TRBV19|15|NA
CASSTIGFSNQPQHF
>TRBJ1-6|TRBV5-5|15|NA
CASSFGTVDNSPLHF
>TRBJ1-6|TRBV30|14|NA
CASLRVQGGSPLHF
>TRBJ1-5|TRBV28|13|few
CASSFNSNQPQHF
>TRBJ1-5|TRBV28|14|few
CASSLLNSNQPQHF
>TRBJ2-2|TRBV7-9|16|once
CASSLDQTGGSGELFF
>TRBJ2-3|TRBV7-3|13|NA
CASSLTSGDTQYF
>TRBJ2-3|TRBV7-8|17|NA
CASSLVGGTGVRHTQYF
>TRBJ2-1|TRBV24-1|13|NA
CATSEAGTPKQFF